This T cell receptor (beta chain) was found in a study of cytomegalovirus exposure and HLA in healthy donors. Details on this clone: Antigen unknown.

When sampled, the donors appeared nominally healthy, though they likely had unrecorded immune exposures. Findings and caveats of the study: CMV serostatus was the only recorded immune exposure for donors. The likely origin of a cluster of highly shared sequence variants was a sequencing artifact. It was reportedly the case that the classifier diagnosed cytomegalovirus status with high specificity and sensitivity.

It was with 60 Vbeta and 13 Jbeta primers that the PCR ran. Sequencing used immunoSEQ multiplex PCR; TCRdb keeps in-frame clones, though not all of them. The sample consists of about 190,000 clones, roughly 68% of them appearing once. Looked up from germline, CDR1 is SEHNR and CDR2 is FQNEAQ (reference sequence). V dropped 5 bases and J dropped 4 bases, with 5 bases sitting between them. The CDR3 runs to 11 residues. The receptor was derived from a woman aged 25 to 39 in good health and CMV-seronegative. The sequenced material came from PBMCs. V and J are TRBV7-9 and TRBJ1-2; D is undetermined. CDR3 sequence: CASSPGYGYTF. In DNA form, the CDR3 reads TGTGCCAGCAGCCCCGGCTATGGCTACACCTTC.